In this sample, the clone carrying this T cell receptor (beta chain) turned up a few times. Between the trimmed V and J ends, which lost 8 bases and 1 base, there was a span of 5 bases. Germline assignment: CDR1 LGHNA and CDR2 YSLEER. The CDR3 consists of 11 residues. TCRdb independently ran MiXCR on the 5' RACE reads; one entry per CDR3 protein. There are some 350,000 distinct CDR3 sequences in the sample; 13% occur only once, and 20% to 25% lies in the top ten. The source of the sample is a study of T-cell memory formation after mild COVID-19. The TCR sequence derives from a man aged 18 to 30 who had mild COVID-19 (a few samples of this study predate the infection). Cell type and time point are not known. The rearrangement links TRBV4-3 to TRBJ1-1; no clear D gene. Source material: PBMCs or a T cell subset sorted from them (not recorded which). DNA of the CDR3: TGCGCCAGCGCGGGGAACACTGAAGCTTTCTTT. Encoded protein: CASAGNTEAFF.